This passage covers 4 T cell receptor beta chains from one sample sequenced in a study of blood T cell repertoires in COVID-19. Assay used: immunoSEQ multiplex PCR; TCRdb lists only in-frame clones, some missing. The sample records a few hundred thousand clones, 84% being singletons. What was sequenced was peripheral blood. The receptors derive from a woman aged 80 or over with COVID-19, enrolled during active disease.

The chain has TRBV30 and TRBJ2-1; TRBD1 matches at 7 bases. The CDR3 extends over 13 amino acids. Germline CDR1 GTSNPN, CDR2 SVGIG (reference sequence). The ends lost 6 bases at V and 8 bases at J; junction bases unmatched: 10. CDR3 protein: CACRQDRLDEQFF. The CDR3 coding sequence is TGTGCCTGTAGACAGGACAGGTTGGATGAGCAGTTCTTC.

The chain joins TRBV7-2 to TRBJ2-5; D gene uncertain. Looked up from germline, CDR1 is SGHTA and CDR2 is FQGNSA. V was trimmed by 0 bases and J by 5 bases, leaving 4 bases between them. This CDR3 has 12 amino acids. The CDR3 loop reads CASSLARETQYF. The CDR3 DNA follows: TGTGCCAGCAGCTTAGCGAGGGAGACCCAGTACTTC.

With respect to this clone: The sample has other DNA sequences that encode this CDR3 too. This sequence joins TRBV6-5 and TRBJ1-1; D unclear. CDR1 and CDR2 from the germline V gene are MNHEY and SVGAGI. The CDR3 is 13 amino acids. Trimming took 2 bases from V and 3 from J, leaving 7 bases between them. CDR3 residues: CASSYTGDTEAFF. As DNA, the CDR3 is TGTGCCAGCAGTTACACGGGAGACACTGAAGCTTTCTTT.

The DNA of the CDR3 is TGTGCCAGCAGCCCGGGACAAGCGGAGCAGTTCTTC. Protein sequence: CASSPGQAEQFF. The gene calls are TRBV7-3 and TRBJ2-1, with D possibly being TRBD1 (6 bases). Per germline, CDR1 SGHTA and CDR2 FQGTGA. V shed 5 bases and J shed 10 bases, with 12 bases lying between them. CDR3 size: 12 residues.